Listed below are T cell receptor beta chains from one sample, sequenced in a study of blood T cell repertoires in COVID-19. The table came from immunoSEQ multiplex PCR; TCRdb's copy has only in-frame clones and leaves some out. Here the sample spans some 75,000 clones, around nine tenths being singletons. What was sequenced was peripheral blood. The source is a man older than 75 with COVID-19, enrolled during active disease. CDR3s include the opening cysteine and the closing phenylalanine or tryptophan. A D gene is named only where the DNA matches it firmly. Clone size appears in some rows only: once, few, many, or a class for an expanded clone.

J gene	V gene	clone size	CDR3 length	D gene	CDR3 protein	CDR3 DNA
TRBJ1-2	TRBV27	NA	15	TRBD1	CASSAGQGTNYGYTF	TGTGCCAGCAGTGCGGGACAGGGTACTAACTATGGCTACACCTTC
TRBJ1-3	TRBV5-6	NA	14	NA	CASTFRSRGNTIYF	TGTGCCAGCACCTTCCGTAGCCGGGGAAACACCATATATTTT
TRBJ2-5	TRBV28	once	15	NA	CASSLGGAGGETQYF	TGTGCCAGCAGTTTAGGGGGGGCCGGTGGTGAGACCCAGTACTTC
TRBJ1-1	TRBV3-1/TRBV3-2	NA	13	NA	CASRPGGNTEAFF	TGTGCCAGCAGGCCCGGGGGGAACACTGAAGCTTTCTTT
TRBJ2-3	TRBV24-1	NA	13	NA	CATSEVNKDTQYF	TGTGCCACCAGTGAAGTGAACAAAGATACGCAGTATTTT
TRBJ2-2	TRBV4-1	NA	17	NA	CASSQDPERASTGELFF	TGCGCCAGCAGCCAAGATCCGGAGAGGGCCAGCACCGGGGAGCTGTTTTTT
TRBJ2-7	TRBV20-1	once	13	NA	CSASGPGDYEQYF	TGCAGTGCTAGTGGTCCAGGGGACTACGAGCAGTACTTC
TRBJ2-7	TRBV4-3	NA	16	TRBD1	CASSQDQTGGLYEQYF	TGCGCCAGCAGCCAAGATCAGACAGGGGGCTTGTACGAGCAGTACTTC
TRBJ1-1	TRBV5-1	NA	14	NA	CASSLGIVNTEAFF	TGCGCCAGCAGCTTGGGTATCGTGAACACTGAAGCTTTCTTT
TRBJ2-1	TRBV6-1	NA	17	TRBD2	CASSESPWASGRDEQFF	TGTGCCAGCAGTGAAAGCCCCTGGGCTAGCGGGAGGGATGAGCAGTTCTTC
TRBJ1-1	TRBV7-9	NA	14	TRBD1	CASSDRGPSTEAFF	TGTGCCAGCAGCGACAGGGGGCCCAGCACTGAAGCTTTCTTT